Below, one T cell receptor beta chain is given with its context. Ten or more counts support this clonotype. The antigen it binds to is not known. No base quality values were provided; no much bigger clone lies one nucleotide off. This entry belongs to a study of molecular identifiers for immune sequencing clone quantification (dated by TCRdb to the late 2010s). Regarding the complete study: For a replicate experiment, the RNA from either 20,000 or 100,000 naive CD8 T cells was divided into five aliquots, and four of those aliquots went on to sequencing. This methods study used CD8 T cells to benchmark TCR RNA copy counting and molecular-identifier clustering-based TCR repertoire sequencing (MIDCIRS). Broader findings and caveats from the paper: The naive libraries included spiked-in Jurkat TCR RNA (under eleven copies' worth), and this Jurkat TCR RNA is not part of the donor repertoire. Even against a background of about a million naive CD8 T cells, spiked-in Jurkat TCR RNA amounting to a single cell's worth was reported to be detectable. About 3.1 recovered TCR RNA copies per cell were obtained by modeling, versus roughly 10 by digital PCR, implying a capture efficiency of 30% to 35%. The sizes of highly expanded clones could end up underestimated when identical TCR molecules share a barcode. When barcode sub-clustering was not used, chimeric consensus sequences inflated TCR diversity, with chimeras reaching as high as 47%. In CMV-specific effector cells, over 98% of molecules were held by clones above 20 RNA copies, whereas under 1% of molecules were held by such clones in naive cells.

Libraries of naive CD8 T cells were built from approximately 20,000 to 1,000,000 sorted cells, with 10%, 30% or 50% of the purified RNA used. Naive CD8 T cells, defined as CD8+CD4-CCR7+CD45RA+, were FACS-sorted into RLT Plus buffer on a BD FACSAria II. To test detection sensitivity, Jurkat RNA equivalent to ten TCR copies was spiked into samples of roughly 20,000-1,100,000 naive CD8 T cells. CD8 T cells were enriched with RosetteSep CD8+ T Cell Enrichment Cocktail and Ficoll-Paque, followed by ACK red cell lysis. The CDR3 goes from the cysteine to the phenylalanine over 15 residues. Only CDR3 DNA is held: 45 bases, read in frame from base 1. The trim is 0 bases for V and 6 bases for J, with a gap of 13 bases between the germline ends. Looking up the germline V gene yields CDR1 LGHNA and CDR2 YNFKEQ. Library preparation was by PCR. The run used an Illumina HiSeq 4000. Bulk TCR libraries were prepared as previously described, using TCR primers listed in Table S5. The Qiagen AllPrep DNA/RNA kit was used to purify total RNA. Reads from multiple sequencing runs of the same library were pooled before analysis. The original pipeline was this. Reads were retained only if the reads had an exact TCR constant sequence, and the retained reads were trimmed to 150 nt and grouped according to their 12-nt molecular barcodes. Reads inside each barcode group were sub-clustered using a 15% Levenshtein threshold, and a quality-weighted consensus sequence was constructed for each RNA molecule. Non-functional sequences were filtered out, along with any lower-count sequence sitting one edit away from another sequence. On the basis of fitting two negative binomial distributions, barcode sub-clusters with fewer than 20% of the maximum read count were discarded. TCRdb handled the public reads itself, with Q25 trimming in fastp and clone calling in MiXCR, and kept productive beta chains. Rows with a matching CDR3 protein are joined into one entry that keeps the most common DNA and genes. TCRdb, not the authors, supplied the V and J calls. Across this sample there are approximately 550,000 distinct CDR3 sequences, with about 21% seen only once. The ten largest clones take up around 0.86% of the sample.

Rearrangement joined TRBV4-2 to TRBJ2-3; the D gene is perhaps TRBD1 or TRBD2, each of them matching over 5 bases. This clonotype was sampled from a human donor in good health. Some libraries in this study had Jurkat cell RNA spiked in. Sequencing was performed on naive CD8+ T cells from blood, with Jurkat cell RNA spiked in. Explained via the paper, the cell subset or site label denotes: FACS-sorted CD8+CD4-CCR7+CD45RA+ naive T cells. The nucleotides read TGTGCCAGCAGCCAAGAGGTTGGGGGTACCGATACGCAGTATTTT. This translates into CASSQEVGGTDTQYF.